The rows below give T cell receptor beta chains drawn from one sample of a study of blood T cell repertoires in COVID-19. The method was immunoSEQ multiplex PCR; TCRdb's version includes in-frame clones alone and lacks a portion of them. The data show over 85,000 clones, with about 90% seen just once and around 4.9% held by the top ten. The specimen sequenced was peripheral blood. The receptors come from a human donor in a cohort sampled during active COVID-19. Each CDR3 is given with its conserved first and last residue. The order of the fields is J gene, V gene, CDR3 protein.

>TRBJ1-5|TRBV28
CASSLGQGGAQPQHF
>TRBJ2-3|TRBV27
CASSPDLWAQYF
>TRBJ2-1|TRBV19
CASSSQQGNEQFF
>TRBJ1-5|TRBV6-1
CASSELRQPQHF
>TRBJ2-1|TRBV10-1
CASGLAGRYNEQFF
>TRBJ1-2|TRBV5-1
CASSVDMVYGYTF
>TRBJ2-7|TRBV4-2
CASRGDRGNEQYF
>TRBJ2-5|TRBV29-1
CSVDGRASSPQETQYF
>TRBJ2-7|TRBV5-4
CASSLRDRGNEQYF
>TRBJ2-1|TRBV30
CAWSRRASDYNEQFF
>TRBJ1-1|TRBV12-3/TRBV12-4
CASSLEMNTEAFF
>TRBJ2-7|TRBV7-3
CASSAGLAGAGEQYF
>TRBJ2-7|TRBV4-1
CASSQDRDRVHEQYF
>TRBJ1-1|TRBV29-1
CSVTGQGGTEAFF
>TRBJ1-2|TRBV13
CASSQNLGGRDGYTF
>TRBJ2-7|TRBV7-3
CASSPGLAGGREQYF
>TRBJ2-7|TRBV11-2
CASSFGLARSYEQYF
>TRBJ1-2|TRBV4-1
CASTREGQPNYGYTF
>TRBJ2-2|TRBV5-1
CASGIQAQGAAGELFF
>TRBJ2-7|TRBV3-1/TRBV3-2
CASSQDPGATYEQYF
>TRBJ1-4|TRBV5-1
CASSSRDRGEKLFF
>TRBJ2-5|TRBV19
CASQGSQETQYF
>TRBJ2-1|TRBV4-2
CASSQAPLNEQFF
>TRBJ2-5|TRBV5-1
CASSQGQVIETQYF
>TRBJ1-6|TRBV30
CASTGGSGNSPLHF
>TRBJ1-1|TRBV11-2
CASSQWTGDEAFF
>TRBJ2-1|TRBV6-5
CASSSWDRAGNEQFF
>TRBJ1-4|TRBV5-1
CASSIYRASNEKLFF
>TRBJ2-7|TRBV7-2
CASNPSGGPYEQYF
>TRBJ1-2|TRBV30
CAWSVGQLYGYTF
>TRBJ2-5|TRBV14
CASSHIRDRQETQYF
>TRBJ1-4|TRBV6-6
CASSPTPGGWTNEKLFF
>TRBJ1-4|TRBV11-3
CASRLWDRVGEKLFF
>TRBJ1-1|TRBV5-4
CASSLLNGGDTEAFF
>TRBJ2-3|TRBV13
CASSVRGGNTDTQYF
>TRBJ1-5|TRBV30
CAWSPNGGSQPQHF
>TRBJ2-1|TRBV19
CASSTSSGVFNEQFF
>TRBJ1-2|TRBV30
CAWSALQGLFGYTF
>TRBJ1-3|TRBV2
CASSVGQMRGNTIYF
>TRBJ2-2|TRBV2
CASSGKMNTGELFF
>TRBJ2-3|TRBV5-1
CASSLTGDPTLITDTQYF
>TRBJ1-5|TRBV7-9
CASSRTGDQPQHF
>TRBJ1-2|TRBV3-1/TRBV3-2
CASSQGAGGVYGYTF
>TRBJ2-7|TRBV28
CASRSRGQGYEQYF
>TRBJ2-3|TRBV24-1
CATSVQGDTQYF
>TRBJ2-7|TRBV11-2
CASSLGRRSSYEQYF
>TRBJ2-3|TRBV29-1
CSVAGPGQGFTDTQYF
>TRBJ1-2|TRBV15
CATSRAGYGYTF
>TRBJ1-1|TRBV10-3
CAITLGGSNTEAFF
>TRBJ2-1|TRBV5-1
CASSFAVRDEQFF
>TRBJ2-7|TRBV7-9
CASSFSGNEQYF
>TRBJ1-2|TRBV20-1
CSASITNTNYGYTF
>TRBJ1-1|TRBV28
CASTPWPLNTEAFF
>TRBJ1-1|TRBV18
CASSPPLRGRYTEAFF
>TRBJ2-1|TRBV6-6
CASSQLAGTYNEQFF